Sequencing of this T cell receptor beta chain was carried out in a study of blood T cell repertoires in COVID-19. Sequenced by immunoSEQ multiplex PCR; TCRdb stores in-frame clones only, minus some. The sample includes some 75,000 clones, over 60% seen only once; the top ten take 20%. The CDR3 contains 16 residues. Germline lookup yields CDR1 LGHNA and CDR2 YSLEER. V lost 1 base, J lost 2 bases, and 11 bases lay in between. The specimen was peripheral blood. The TCR originated in a woman older than 75 with active or convalescent COVID-19. The gene calls are TRBV4-3 and TRBJ1-4; tentatively, D is TRBD1 (5 bases). The CDR3 region is CASSQGGRATNEKLFF. The CDR3 DNA reads TGCGCCAGCAGCCAAGGGGGCAGGGCGACTAATGAAAAACTGTTTTTT.